The present TCR beta chain was sequenced within a study of T cells in localized non-small cell lung cancer. General observations from the study: The study detected a median roughly 61 of the top 100 tumor clones in adjacent lung. Sequencing was restricted to one tumor region; therefore, heterogeneity remains possible. Uninvolved nearby lung showed the greatest T cell clonality, exceeding that found in tumor. A raised T cell density in blood coincided with lengthier overall survival.

CDR1 KGHSH and CDR2 LQKENI come from the germline V gene. The J segment lost 7 bases and the V segment lost 6 bases, leaving 7 bases of the junction unmatched. CDR3 size: 15 residues. This clone came up once. What it binds is not known. Some clones are missing from TCRdb's copy, which holds only in-frame ones; the method was immunoSEQ multiplex PCR. The repertoire includes 3,500 to 4,000 clones, more than 20% of them detected once, and approximately 8% sits in the top ten. The genes are TRBV18 and TRBJ1-6; 9 bases map to TRBD1. Sample: lung tumor tissue, taken before any cancer treatment. This TCR came from a woman between 35 and 70 years old with stage I lung adenocarcinoma. Here the CDR3 reads CASSRTGDRNSPLHF. DNA of the CDR3: TGTGCCAGCTCTCGGACAGGGGACCGGAATTCACCCCTCCACTTT.